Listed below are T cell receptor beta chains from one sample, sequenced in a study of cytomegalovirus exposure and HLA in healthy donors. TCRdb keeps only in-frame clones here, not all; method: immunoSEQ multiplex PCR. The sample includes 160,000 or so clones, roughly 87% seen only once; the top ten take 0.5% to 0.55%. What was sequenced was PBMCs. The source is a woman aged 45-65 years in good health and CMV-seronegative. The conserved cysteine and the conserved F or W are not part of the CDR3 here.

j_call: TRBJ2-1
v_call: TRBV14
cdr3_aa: ASSQVGGRAGNEQF

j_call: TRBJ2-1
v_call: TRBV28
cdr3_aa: ASSLSDRGPLNEQF

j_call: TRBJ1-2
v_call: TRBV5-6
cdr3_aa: ASRPSGRRAGT

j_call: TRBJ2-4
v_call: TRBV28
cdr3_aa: ASSPRPSTGSWDIQY

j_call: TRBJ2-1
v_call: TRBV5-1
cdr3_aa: ASSTTSGSLNEQF

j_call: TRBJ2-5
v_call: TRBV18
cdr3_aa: ASSRQGGQETQY

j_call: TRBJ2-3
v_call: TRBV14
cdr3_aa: ASSQGSGTDTQY

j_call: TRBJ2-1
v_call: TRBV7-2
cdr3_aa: ASSPTSGGYRNEQF

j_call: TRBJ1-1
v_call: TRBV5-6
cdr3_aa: ASSLSGGRVSGRAF

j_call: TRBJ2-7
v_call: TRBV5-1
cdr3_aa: ASSRGLAGDYEQY

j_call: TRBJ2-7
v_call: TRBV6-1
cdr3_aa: ASSARVGSYEQY

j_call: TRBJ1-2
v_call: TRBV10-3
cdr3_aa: AIRFGRAVGYT

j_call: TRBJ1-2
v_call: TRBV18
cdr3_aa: ASSSGRDSGGYT

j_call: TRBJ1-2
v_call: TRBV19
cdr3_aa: ASSIGRTDTNYGYT

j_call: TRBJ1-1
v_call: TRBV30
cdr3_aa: AWSGGDRGRRNTEAF

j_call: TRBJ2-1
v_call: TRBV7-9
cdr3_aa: ASRRAPGTGGDEQF

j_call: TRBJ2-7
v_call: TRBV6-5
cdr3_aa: ASSYGGVGGFNEQY

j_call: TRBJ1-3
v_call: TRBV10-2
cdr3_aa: ASTGSGLYSGNTIY

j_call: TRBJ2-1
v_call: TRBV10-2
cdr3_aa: ASSGASGGAWNEQF

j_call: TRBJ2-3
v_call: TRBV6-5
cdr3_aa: ASSRLAGGQDTQY

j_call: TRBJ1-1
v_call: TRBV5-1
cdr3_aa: ASSDSRQGFTEAF

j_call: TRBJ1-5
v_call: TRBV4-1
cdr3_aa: ASSQEGRGSNQPQH

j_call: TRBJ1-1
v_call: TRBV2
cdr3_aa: ATERQGNAEAF

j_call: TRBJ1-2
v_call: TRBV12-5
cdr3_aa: ASGLEDRGRCT

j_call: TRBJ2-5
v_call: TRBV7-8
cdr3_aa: ASSLIQQETQY

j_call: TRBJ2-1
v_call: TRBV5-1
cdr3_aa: ASSSASAGGISEQF

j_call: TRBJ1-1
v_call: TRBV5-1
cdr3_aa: ASSSTGAGTEAF

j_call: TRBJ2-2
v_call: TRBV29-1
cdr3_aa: SVRNTGELF

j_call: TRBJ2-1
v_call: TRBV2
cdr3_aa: ASITSGSSDEQF